What follows are 3 T cell receptor beta chains derived from one specimen sequenced in a study of cytomegalovirus exposure and HLA in healthy donors. Primers: 60 Vbeta forward and 13 Jbeta reverse. Data came from immunoSEQ multiplex PCR; TCRdb stores just in-frame clones and leaves some out. Of tens of thousands of clones listed, approximately 82% are singletons. Sequencing was performed on PBMCs. Receptors were obtained from an older man in good health and CMV-seropositive.

The V call is TRBV7-3, the J call TRBJ2-1, with TRBD1 identical over 7 bases. This CDR3 contains 14 residues. Per germline, CDR1 SGHTA and CDR2 FQGTGA. V lost 1 base to trimming and J lost 3 bases; unmatched junction nucleotides: 0. The CDR3 bases are TGTGCCAGCAGCTTAAGACAGGGCTACAATGAGCAGTTCTTC. Translation gives CASSLRQGYNEQFF.

J is TRBJ2-1 and V is TRBV7-9; D might be TRBD1 (5 bases). The CDR3 extends over 15 amino acids. V was pared by 7 bases and J by 0 bases, with 13 bases between. CDR1 and CDR2 from the germline V gene are SEHNR and FQNEAQ (reference sequence). CDR3: CASTLDSPSYNEQFF. In DNA form, the CDR3 reads TGTGCCAGCACCCTTGACAGTCCCTCCTACAATGAGCAGTTCTTC.

CDR3 coding DNA: TGTGCCAGCAGCCGTTACGGGACTCCTGCTGGCGAGCAGTACTTC. Translating it yields CASSRYGTPAGEQYF. The chain couples TRBV6-5 to TRBJ2-7; TRBD2 might be the D (6 bases). V lost 6 bases, J lost 6 bases, and 21 bases lay in between. The CDR3 consists of 15 residues. Germline CDR1 and CDR2: MNHEY and SVGAGI.